This record covers a single T cell receptor beta chain. Its antigen is as yet unknown. TCRdb processed the 5' RACE reads anew with MiXCR; each CDR3 protein has one entry. This repertoire shows roughly 750,000 distinct CDR3 sequences, about 20% found once; its top ten account for 4% to 5.5%. This sample was taken from a study of identical twins. Whole-study results and caveats: Memory repertoires showed no such pattern, whereas abundant cord blood beta clonotypes carried fewer insertions. Findings came from cross-sectional statistics, without long-term follow-up of donors.

The CDR3 extends over 15 amino acids. Looked up from germline, CDR1 is SNHLY and CDR2 is FYNNEI. V gave up 5 bases and J gave up 3 bases; unmatched junction bases: 10. These data also formed part of another study, on T cells expressing NK-cell markers.

The sequenced sample consisted of PBMCs. This clonotype was sampled from a woman under 30 in good health. The gene calls are TRBV2 and TRBJ2-7; 7 positions match TRBD2. CDR3 nucleotide sequence: TGTGCCAGCAGTACGATGACTAGCCCATACTACGAGCAGTACTTC. Encoded protein: CASSTMTSPYYEQYF.